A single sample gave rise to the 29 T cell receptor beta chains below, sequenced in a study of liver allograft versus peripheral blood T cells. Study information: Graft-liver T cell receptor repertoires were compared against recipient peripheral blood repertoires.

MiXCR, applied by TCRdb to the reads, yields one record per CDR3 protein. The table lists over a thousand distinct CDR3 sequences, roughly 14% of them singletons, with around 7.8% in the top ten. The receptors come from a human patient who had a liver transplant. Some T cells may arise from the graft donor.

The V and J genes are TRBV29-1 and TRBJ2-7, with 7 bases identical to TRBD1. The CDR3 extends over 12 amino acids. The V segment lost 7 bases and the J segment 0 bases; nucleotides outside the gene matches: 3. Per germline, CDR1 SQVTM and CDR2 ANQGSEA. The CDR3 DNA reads TGCAGCGGACAGGGCAGCTCCTACGAGCAGTACTTC. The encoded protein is CSGQGSSYEQYF.

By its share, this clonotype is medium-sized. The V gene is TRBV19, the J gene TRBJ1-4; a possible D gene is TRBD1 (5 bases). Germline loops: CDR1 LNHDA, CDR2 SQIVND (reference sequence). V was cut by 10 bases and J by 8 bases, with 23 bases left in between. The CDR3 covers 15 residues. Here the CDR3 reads CATQDGGAGKEKLFF. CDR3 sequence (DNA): TGTGCCACCCAAGATGGTGGGGCCGGGAAAGAAAAACTGTTTTTT.

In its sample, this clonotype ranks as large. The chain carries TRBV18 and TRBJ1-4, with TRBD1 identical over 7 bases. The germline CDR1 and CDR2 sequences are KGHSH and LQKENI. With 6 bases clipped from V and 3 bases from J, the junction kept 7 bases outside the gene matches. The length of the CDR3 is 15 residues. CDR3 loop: CASSGGQVPNEKLFF. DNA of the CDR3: TGTGCCAGCTCGGGAGGACAGGTTCCTAATGAAAAACTGTTTTTT.

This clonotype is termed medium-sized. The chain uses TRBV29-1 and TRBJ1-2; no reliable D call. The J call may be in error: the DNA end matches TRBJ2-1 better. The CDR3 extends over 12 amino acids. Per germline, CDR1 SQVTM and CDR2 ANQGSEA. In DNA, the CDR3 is TGCAGCGTTGTAGGTAGCTTGACTGAGCAGTTCTTC. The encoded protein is CSVVGSLTEQFF.

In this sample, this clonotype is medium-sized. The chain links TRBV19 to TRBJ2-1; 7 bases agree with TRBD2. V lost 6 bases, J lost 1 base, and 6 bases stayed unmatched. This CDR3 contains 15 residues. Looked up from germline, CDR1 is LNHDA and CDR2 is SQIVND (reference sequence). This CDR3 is CASSSGTTSYNEQFF. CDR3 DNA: TGTGCCAGTAGCTCCGGGACTACTTCCTACAATGAGCAGTTCTTC.

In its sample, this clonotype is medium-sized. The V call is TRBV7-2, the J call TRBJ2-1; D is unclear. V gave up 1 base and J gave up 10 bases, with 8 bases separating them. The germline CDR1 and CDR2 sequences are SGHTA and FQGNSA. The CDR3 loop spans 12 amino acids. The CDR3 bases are TGTGCCAGCAGCTTAGGAGTAGGGGAGCAGTTCTTC. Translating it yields CASSLGVGEQFF.

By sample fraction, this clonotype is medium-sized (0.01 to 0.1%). CDR3 sequence (DNA): TGTGCCAGCAGTTTACGAGGCCTCAGGGGAATCTATAATTCACCCCTCCACTTT. Encoded protein: CASSLRGLRGIYNSPLHF. V gene TRBV27 combines with J gene TRBJ1-6, with a weak D call TRBD1 (6 bases). Germline-derived CDR1 and CDR2 are MNHEY and SMNVEV (reference sequence). The CDR3 extends over 18 amino acids. Trimming took off 2 bases at V and 3 bases at J, with 17 bases between the two ends.

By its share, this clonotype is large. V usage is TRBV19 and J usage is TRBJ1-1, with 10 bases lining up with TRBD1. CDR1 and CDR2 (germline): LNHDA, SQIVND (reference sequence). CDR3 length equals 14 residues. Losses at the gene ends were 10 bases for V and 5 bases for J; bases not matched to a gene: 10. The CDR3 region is CATGQGGSITEAFF. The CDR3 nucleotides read TGTGCCACCGGACAGGGGGGTTCAATTACTGAAGCTTTCTTT.

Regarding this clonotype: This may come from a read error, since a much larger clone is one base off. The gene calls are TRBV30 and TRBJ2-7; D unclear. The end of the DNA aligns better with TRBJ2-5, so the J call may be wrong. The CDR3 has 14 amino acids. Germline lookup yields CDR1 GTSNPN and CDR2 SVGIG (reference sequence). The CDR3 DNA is TGTGCCTGGATCCCCACAGAAGCCCAAGAGACCCAGTACTTC. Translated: CAWIPTEAQETQYF.

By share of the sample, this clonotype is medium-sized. Written as DNA, the CDR3 is TGTGCCAGCAGCTTGGAGGGGGGCCACTATGGCTACACCTTC. Its translation: CASSLEGGHYGYTF. V is TRBV5-4 and J is TRBJ1-2, with TRBD1 as a possible D gene (6 bases). CDR1 is SGHNT, CDR2 YYREEE, per germline (reference sequence). The V end lost 0 bases, the J end lost 3 bases, and 9 bases lay between the germline ends. There are 14 residues in the CDR3.

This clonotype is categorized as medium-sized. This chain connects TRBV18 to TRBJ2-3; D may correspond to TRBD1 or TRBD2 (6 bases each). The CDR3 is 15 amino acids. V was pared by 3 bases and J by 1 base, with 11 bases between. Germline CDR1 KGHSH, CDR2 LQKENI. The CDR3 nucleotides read TGTGCCAGCTCACCGGGGGGCGGACGCACAGATACGCAGTATTTT. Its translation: CASSPGGGRTDTQYF.

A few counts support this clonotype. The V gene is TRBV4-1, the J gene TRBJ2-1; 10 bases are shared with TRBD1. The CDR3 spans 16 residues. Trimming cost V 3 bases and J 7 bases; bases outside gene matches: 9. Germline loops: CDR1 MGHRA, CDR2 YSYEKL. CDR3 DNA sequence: TGCGCCAGCAGCCAGGCTCCGGGACAGGGGAAGAATGAGCAGTTCTTC. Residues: CASSQAPGQGKNEQFF.

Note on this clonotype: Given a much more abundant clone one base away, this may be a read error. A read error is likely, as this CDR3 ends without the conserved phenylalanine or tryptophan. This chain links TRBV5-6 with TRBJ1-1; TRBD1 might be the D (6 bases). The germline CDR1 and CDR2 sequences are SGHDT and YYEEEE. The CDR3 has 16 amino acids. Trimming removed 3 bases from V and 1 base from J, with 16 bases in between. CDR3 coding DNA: TGTGCCAGCAGCTCGTCCTTAGGGGGGGGGAACACTGAAGCTTTCTCT. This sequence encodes CASSSSLGGGNTEAFS.

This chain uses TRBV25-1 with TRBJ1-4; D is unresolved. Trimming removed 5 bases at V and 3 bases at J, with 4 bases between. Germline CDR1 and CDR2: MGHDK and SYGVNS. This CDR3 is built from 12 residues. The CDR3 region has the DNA TGTGCCAGCAGTAGATCTAATGAAAAACTGTTTTTT. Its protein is CASSRSNEKLFF.

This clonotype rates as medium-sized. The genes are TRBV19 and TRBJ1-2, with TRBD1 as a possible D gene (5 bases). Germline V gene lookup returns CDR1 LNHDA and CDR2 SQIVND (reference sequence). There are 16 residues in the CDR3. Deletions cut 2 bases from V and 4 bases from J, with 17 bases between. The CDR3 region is CASSIPQAGSAYGYTF. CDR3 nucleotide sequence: TGTGCCAGTAGTATACCCCAGGCAGGGTCGGCCTATGGCTACACCTTC.

The CDR3 here is CASSPSDRGGNQPQHF. DNA of the CDR3: TGTGCCAGCTCACCCTCGGACAGGGGTGGAAATCAGCCCCAGCATTTT. The chain has TRBV18 and TRBJ1-5, with TRBD1 identical over 9 bases. This CDR3 has 16 residues. Per the germline V gene, CDR1 is KGHSH and CDR2 is LQKENI. The V segment lost 3 bases and the J segment 4 bases; nucleotides outside the gene matches: 7.

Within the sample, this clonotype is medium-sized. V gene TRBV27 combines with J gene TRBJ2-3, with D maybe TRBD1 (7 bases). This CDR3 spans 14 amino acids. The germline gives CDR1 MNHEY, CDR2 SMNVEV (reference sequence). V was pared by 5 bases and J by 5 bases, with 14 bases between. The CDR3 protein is CASSTRGAGDTQYF. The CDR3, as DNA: TGTGCCAGCAGTACCAGGGGGGCGGGAGATACGCAGTATTTT.

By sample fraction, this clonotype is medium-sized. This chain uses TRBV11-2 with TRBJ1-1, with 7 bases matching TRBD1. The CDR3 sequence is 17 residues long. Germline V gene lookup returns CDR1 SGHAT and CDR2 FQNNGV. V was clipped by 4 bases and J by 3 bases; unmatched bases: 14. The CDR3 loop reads CASSSQGFRQRDTEAFF. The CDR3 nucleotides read TGTGCCAGCAGCTCACAGGGGTTTCGCCAGAGGGACACTGAAGCTTTCTTT.

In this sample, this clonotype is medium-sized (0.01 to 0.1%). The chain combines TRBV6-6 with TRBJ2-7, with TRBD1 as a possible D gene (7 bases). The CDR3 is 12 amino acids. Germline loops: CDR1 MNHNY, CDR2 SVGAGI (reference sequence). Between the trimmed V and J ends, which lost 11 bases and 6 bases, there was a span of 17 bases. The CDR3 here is CAGGQGVGEQYF. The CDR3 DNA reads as TGTGCCGGGGGGCAGGGGGTAGGCGAGCAGTACTTC.

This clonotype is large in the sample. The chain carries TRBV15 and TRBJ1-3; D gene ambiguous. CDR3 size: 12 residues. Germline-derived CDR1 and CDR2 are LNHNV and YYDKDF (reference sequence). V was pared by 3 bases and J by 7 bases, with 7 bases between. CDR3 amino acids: CATSRSENTIYF. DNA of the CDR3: TGTGCCACCAGCAGGTCGGAGAACACCATATATTTT. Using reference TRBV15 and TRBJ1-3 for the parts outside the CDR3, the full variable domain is DAMVIQNPRYQVTQFGKPVTLSCSQTLNHNVMYWYQQKSSQAPKLLFHYYDKDFNNEADTPDNFQSRRPNTSFCFLDIRSPGLGDTAMYLCATSRSENTIYFGEGSWLTVV.

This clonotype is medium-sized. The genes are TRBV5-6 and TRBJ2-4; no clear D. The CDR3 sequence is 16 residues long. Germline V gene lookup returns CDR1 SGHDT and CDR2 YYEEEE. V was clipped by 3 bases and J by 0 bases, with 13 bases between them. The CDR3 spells CASSSPTLLAKNIQYF. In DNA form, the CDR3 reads TGTGCCAGCAGCTCACCTACCTTACTAGCCAAAAACATTCAGTACTTC. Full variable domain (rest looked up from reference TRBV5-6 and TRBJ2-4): DAGVTQSPTHLIKTRGQQVTLRCSPKSGHDTVSWYQQALGQGPQFIFQYYEEEERQRGNFPDRFSGHQFPNYSSELNVNALLLGDSALYLCASSSPTLLAKNIQYFGAGTRLSVL.

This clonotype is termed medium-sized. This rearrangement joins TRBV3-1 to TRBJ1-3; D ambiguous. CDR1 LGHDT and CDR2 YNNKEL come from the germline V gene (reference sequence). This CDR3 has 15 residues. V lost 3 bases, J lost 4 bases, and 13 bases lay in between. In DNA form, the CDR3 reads TGTGCCAGCAGCCACGGCCGCCTGGCGGGAAACACCATATATTTT. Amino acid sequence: CASSHGRLAGNTIYF.

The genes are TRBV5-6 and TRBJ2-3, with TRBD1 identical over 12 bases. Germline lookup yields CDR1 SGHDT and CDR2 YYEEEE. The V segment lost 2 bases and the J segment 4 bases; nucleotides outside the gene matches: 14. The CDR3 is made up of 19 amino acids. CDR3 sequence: CASSFLRPGQGALSDTQYF. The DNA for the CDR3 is TGTGCCAGCAGCTTCCTAAGACCGGGACAGGGGGCATTGTCAGATACGCAGTATTTT.

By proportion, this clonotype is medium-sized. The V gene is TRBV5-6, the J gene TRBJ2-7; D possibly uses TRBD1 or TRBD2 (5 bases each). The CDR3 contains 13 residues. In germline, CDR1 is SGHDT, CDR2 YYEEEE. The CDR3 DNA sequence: TGTGCCAGCACCTTGGGTGAATGGGGGGAGCAGTACGTC. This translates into CASTLGEWGEQYV.

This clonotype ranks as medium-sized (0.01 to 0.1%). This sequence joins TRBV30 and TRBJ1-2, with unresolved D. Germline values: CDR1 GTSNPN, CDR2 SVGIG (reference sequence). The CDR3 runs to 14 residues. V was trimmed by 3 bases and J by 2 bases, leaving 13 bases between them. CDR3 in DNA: TGTGCCTGGAGCCCACGGCGGGCCAACTATGGCTACACCTTC. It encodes CAWSPRRANYGYTF.

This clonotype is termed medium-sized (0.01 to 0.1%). The CDR3 reads CASSRGQGVETQYF. CDR3 DNA sequence: TGTGCCAGCAGCCGGGGACAGGGGGTAGAGACCCAGTACTTC. V usage is TRBV6-2 or TRBV6-3 and J usage is TRBJ2-5; 11 bases are shared with TRBD1. CDR3 length: 14 residues. Per germline, CDR1 MNHEY and CDR2 SVGEGT. Unmatched junction bases numbered 4, after V lost 6 bases and J lost 4 bases.

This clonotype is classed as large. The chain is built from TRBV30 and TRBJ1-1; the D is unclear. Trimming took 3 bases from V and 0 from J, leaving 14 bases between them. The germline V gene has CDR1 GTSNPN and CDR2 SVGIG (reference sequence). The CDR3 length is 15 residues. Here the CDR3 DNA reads TGTGCCTGGAGGACCGGGCCCCCAATGAACACTGAAGCTTTCTTT. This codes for CAWRTGPPMNTEAFF.

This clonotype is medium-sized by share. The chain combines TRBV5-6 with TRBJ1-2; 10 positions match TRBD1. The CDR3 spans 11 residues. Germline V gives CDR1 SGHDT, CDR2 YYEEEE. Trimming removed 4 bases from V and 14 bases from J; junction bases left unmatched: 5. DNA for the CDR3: TGTGCCAGCAGCCAGGACAGGGGGGAGACCTTC. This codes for CASSQDRGETF.

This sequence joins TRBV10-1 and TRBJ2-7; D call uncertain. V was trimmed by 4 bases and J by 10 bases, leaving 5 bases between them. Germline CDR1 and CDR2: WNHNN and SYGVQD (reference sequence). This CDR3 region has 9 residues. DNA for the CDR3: TGCGCCAGCAGTGCGGAACAGTACGTC. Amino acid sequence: CASSAEQYV.